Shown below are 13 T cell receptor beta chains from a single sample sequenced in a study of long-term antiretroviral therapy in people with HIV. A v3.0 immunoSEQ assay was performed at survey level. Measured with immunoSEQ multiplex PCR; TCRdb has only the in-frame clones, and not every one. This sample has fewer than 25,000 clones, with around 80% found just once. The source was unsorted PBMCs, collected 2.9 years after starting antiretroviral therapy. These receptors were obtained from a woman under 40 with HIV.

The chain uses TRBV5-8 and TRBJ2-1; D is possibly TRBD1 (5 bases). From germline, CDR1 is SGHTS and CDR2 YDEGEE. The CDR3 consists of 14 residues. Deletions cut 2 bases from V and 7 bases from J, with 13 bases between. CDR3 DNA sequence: TGTGCCAGCAGCTTCGACCAGAAGGGGAATGAGCAGTTCTTC. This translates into CASSFDQKGNEQFF.

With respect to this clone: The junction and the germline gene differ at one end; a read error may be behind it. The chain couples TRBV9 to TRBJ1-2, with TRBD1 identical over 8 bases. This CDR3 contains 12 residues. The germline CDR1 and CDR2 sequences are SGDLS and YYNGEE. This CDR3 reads CASSPGTGPSAF. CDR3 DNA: TGTGCCAGCAGCCCCGGGACAGGTCCAAGCGCCTTC.

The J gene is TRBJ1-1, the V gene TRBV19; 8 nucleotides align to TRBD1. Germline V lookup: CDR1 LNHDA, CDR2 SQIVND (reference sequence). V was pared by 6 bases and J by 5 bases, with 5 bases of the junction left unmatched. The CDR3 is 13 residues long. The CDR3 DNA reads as TGTGCCAGTAGGGGCAGGGGGCATACTGAAGCTTTCTTT. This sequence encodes CASRGRGHTEAFF.

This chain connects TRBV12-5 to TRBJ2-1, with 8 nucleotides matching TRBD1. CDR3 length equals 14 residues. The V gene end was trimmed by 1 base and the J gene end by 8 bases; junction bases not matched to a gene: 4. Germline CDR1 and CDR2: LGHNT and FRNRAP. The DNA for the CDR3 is TGTGCTAGTGGTTTGGACAGGGGGTGGGATGAGCAGTTCTTC. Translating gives CASGLDRGWDEQFF.

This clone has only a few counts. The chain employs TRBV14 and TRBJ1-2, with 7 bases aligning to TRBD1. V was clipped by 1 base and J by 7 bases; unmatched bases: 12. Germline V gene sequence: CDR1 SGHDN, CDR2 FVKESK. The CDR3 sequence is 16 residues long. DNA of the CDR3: TGTGCCAGCAGCCAAGTCGGGCAGGGGGTTTCTGGTGGCTACACCTTC. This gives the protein CASSQVGQGVSGGYTF.

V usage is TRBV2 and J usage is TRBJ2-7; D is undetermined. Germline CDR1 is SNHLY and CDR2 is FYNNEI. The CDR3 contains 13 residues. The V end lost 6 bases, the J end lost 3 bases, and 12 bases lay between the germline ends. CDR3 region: CASRETPYYEQYV. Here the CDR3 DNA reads TGTGCCAGCAGAGAGACACCTTACTACGAGCAGTACGTC.

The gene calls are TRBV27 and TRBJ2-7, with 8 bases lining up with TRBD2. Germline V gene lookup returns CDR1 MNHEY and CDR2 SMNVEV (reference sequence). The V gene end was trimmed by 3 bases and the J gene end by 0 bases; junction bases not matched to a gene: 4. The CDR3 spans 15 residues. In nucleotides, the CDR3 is TGTGCCAGCAGTTTGGGCGGGGGGCCCTCCTACGAGCAGTACTTC. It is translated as CASSLGGGPSYEQYF.

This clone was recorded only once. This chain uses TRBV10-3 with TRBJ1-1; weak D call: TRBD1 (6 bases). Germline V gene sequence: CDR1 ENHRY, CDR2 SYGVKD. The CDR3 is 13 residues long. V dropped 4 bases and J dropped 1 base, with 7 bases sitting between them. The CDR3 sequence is CAISAGANTEAFF. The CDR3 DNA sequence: TGTGCCATCAGTGCGGGGGCGAACACTGAAGCTTTCTTT.

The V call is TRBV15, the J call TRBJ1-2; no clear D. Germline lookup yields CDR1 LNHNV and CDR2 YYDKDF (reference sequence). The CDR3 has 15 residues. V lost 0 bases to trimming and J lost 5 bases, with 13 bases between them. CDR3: CATSRDTQGSYGYTF. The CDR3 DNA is TGTGCCACCAGCAGAGATACGCAAGGGTCATATGGCTACACCTTC.

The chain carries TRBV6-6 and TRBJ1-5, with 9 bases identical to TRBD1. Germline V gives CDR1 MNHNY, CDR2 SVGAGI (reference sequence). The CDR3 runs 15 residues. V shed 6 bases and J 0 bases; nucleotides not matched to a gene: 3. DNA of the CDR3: TGTGCCAGCAGAATGACAGGGGGTAGCAATCAGCCCCAGCATTTT. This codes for CASRMTGGSNQPQHF.

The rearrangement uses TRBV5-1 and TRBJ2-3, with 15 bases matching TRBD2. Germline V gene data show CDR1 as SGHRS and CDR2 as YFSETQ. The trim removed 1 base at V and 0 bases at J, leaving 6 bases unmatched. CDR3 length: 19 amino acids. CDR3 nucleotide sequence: TGCGCCAGCAGCTTGCGTGGACTAGCGGGGGGGCGGAGCACAGATACGCAGTATTTT. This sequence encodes CASSLRGLAGGRSTDTQYF.

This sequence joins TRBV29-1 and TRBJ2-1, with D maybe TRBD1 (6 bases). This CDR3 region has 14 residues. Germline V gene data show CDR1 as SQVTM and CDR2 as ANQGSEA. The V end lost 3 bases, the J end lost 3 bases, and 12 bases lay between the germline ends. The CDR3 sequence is CSVEGATFYNEQFF. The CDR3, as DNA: TGCAGCGTTGAGGGGGCCACCTTCTACAATGAGCAGTTCTTC.

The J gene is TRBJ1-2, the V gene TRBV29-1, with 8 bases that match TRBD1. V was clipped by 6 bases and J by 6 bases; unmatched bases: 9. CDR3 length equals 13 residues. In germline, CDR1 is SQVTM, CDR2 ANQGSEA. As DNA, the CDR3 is TGCAGCGTGTCTGGGCAGGGGGCGGATGGCTACACCTTC. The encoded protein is CSVSGQGADGYTF.